The 3 T cell receptor beta chains presented below share a single source sample, sequenced in a study of blood T cell repertoires in COVID-19. This table comes from immunoSEQ multiplex PCR, and its TCRdb copy is limited to in-frame clones, with some not included. The sample has some 45,000 clones; 80% to 90% are singletons. The sequenced sample was peripheral blood. Receptors originate from a human donor in a cohort sampled during active COVID-19.

This clone was picked up one time. The gene calls are TRBV6-1 and TRBJ1-2; D might be TRBD1 (6 bases). This CDR3 has 15 amino acids. Trimming left V 0 bases short and J 6 bases short, with 14 bases between. Per the germline V gene, CDR1 is MNHNS and CDR2 is SASEGT. The CDR3 DNA follows: TGTGCCAGCAGTGAAGCGCCCGACAGGACCAATGGCTACACCTTC. Translation: CASSEAPDRTNGYTF.

This clone appeared a few times. The chain recombines TRBV18 with TRBJ2-2; 9 bases map to TRBD2. The trim removed 5 bases at V and 2 bases at J, leaving 6 bases unmatched. CDR1 and CDR2 from the germline V gene are KGHSH and LQKENI. This CDR3 contains 16 residues. CDR3 bases: TGTGCCAGCTCAACCAGCGGGGGGTCTAACACCGGGGAGCTGTTTTTT. This codes for CASSTSGGSNTGELFF. Looking up the rest from reference TRBV18 and TRBJ2-2 gives the full variable domain: NAGVMQNPRHLVRRRGQEARLRCSPMKGHSHVYWYRQLPEEGLKFMVYLQKENIIDESGMPKERFSAEFPKEGPSILRIQQVVRGDSAAYFCASSTSGGSNTGELFFGEGSRLTVL.

The CDR3 sequence: CATSDGGDQPQHF. DNA of the CDR3: TGTGCCACCAGTGATGGCGGGGATCAGCCCCAGCATTTT. The rearrangement joins TRBV24-1 to TRBJ1-5; unclear D gene. This CDR3 spans 13 amino acids. CDR1 is KGHDR and CDR2 is SFDVKD in the germline V gene. V was pared by 3 bases and J by 5 bases, with 7 bases between.